The next 2 T cell receptor beta chains were all read from a single sample in a study of blood T cell repertoires in COVID-19. Sequencing used immunoSEQ multiplex PCR; TCRdb keeps in-frame clones, though not all of them. The repertoire holds more than 50,000 clones, around 87% seen once, with approximately 13% in the top ten. What was sequenced was peripheral blood. Receptor source: a man aged 55 to 70 with active COVID-19.

The rearrangement links TRBV27 to TRBJ2-1, with 7 nucleotides matching TRBD1. Germline V lookup: CDR1 MNHEY, CDR2 SMNVEV (reference sequence). There are 16 residues in the CDR3. V shed 2 bases and J 10 bases; nucleotides not matched to a gene: 14. CDR3 residues: CASSLKGARSVGEQFF. In nucleotides, the CDR3 is TGTGCCAGCAGTTTAAAGGGGGCGCGATCGGTTGGGGAGCAGTTCTTC.

The chain links TRBV5-1 to TRBJ2-7, with 8 bases lining up with TRBD1. With 3 bases clipped from V and 5 bases from J, the junction kept 7 bases outside the gene matches. The CDR3 is made up of 14 amino acids. Germline V lookup: CDR1 SGHRS, CDR2 YFSETQ. DNA for the CDR3: TGCGCCAGCAGCTCGACAGGGGAGGTTAACGAGCAGTACTTC. This encodes CASSSTGEVNEQYF.